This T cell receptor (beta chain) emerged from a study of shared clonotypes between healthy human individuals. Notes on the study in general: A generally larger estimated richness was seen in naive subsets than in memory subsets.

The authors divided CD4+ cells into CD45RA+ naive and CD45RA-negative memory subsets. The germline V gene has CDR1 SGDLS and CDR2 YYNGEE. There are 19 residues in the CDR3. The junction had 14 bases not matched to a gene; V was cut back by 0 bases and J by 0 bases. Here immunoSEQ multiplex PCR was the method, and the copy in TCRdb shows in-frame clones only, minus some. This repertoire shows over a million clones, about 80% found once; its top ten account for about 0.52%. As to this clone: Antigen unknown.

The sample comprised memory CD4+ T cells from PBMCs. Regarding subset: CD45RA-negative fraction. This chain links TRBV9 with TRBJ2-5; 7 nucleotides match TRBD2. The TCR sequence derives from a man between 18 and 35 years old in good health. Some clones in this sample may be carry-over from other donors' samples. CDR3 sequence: CASSVGFGWEGSHQETQYF. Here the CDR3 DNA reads TGTGCCAGCAGCGTAGGATTTGGGTGGGAGGGATCCCACCAAGAGACCCAGTACTTC.